This T cell receptor (beta chain) stems from a study of T-cell memory formation after mild COVID-19. Study-wide points: From day 15 to 85, contracting clones were balanced between CD4 and CD8, whereas later expanders leaned toward CD4+.

Concerning this clonotype itself: The antigen remains unidentified.

A single record per CDR3 protein comes from TCRdb applying MiXCR to the 5' RACE reads. The profile shows about 340,000 distinct CDR3 sequences, approximately 12% of them singletons. This CDR3 contains 15 residues. The ends lost 0 bases at V and 7 bases at J; junction bases unmatched: 5. The germline CDR1 and CDR2 sequences are MNHNY and SVGAGI (reference sequence). The receptor comes from a man younger than 35 who had mild COVID-19 (a few samples of this study predate the infection). Cell type and time point are not known. The specimen was PBMCs or a T cell subset sorted from them (not recorded which). The gene calls are TRBV6-6 and TRBJ1-4, with TRBD1 identical over 7 bases. CDR3 loop: CASSYSRQGSEKLFF. The CDR3 DNA sequence: TGTGCCAGCAGTTACTCGCGACAGGGTAGTGAAAAACTGTTTTTT.